The 2 T cell receptor beta chains presented below share a single source sample, sequenced in a study of control samples from healthy donors and cancer patients. Sequencing used immunoSEQ multiplex PCR; TCRdb keeps in-frame clones, though not all of them. The sample consists of about 170,000 clones, around 90% of them appearing once. The specimen was blood. The receptors come from a man aged 30-40 years in good health.

The chain combines TRBV6-5 with TRBJ2-1; D call uncertain. Germline CDR1 is MNHEY and CDR2 is SVGAGI. This CDR3 has 15 residues. Trimming took 6 bases from V and 4 from J, leaving 16 bases between them. The CDR3, as DNA: TGTGCCAGCAGCAAAGACACAACTAATTACAATGAGCAGTTCTTC. This translates into CASSKDTTNYNEQFF.

The chain is built from TRBV30 and TRBJ2-3; D uncertain. Per the germline V gene, CDR1 is GTSNPN and CDR2 is SVGIG (reference sequence). The CDR3 is made up of 15 amino acids. The germline V and J ends were trimmed by 6 bases and 0 bases, with 16 bases remaining between them. The CDR3 loop is CACRSSPYSTDTQYF. The CDR3 nucleotides read TGTGCCTGTAGGTCGAGTCCCTATAGCACAGATACGCAGTATTTT.